This passage covers 22 T cell receptor beta chains from one sample sequenced in a study of blood T cell repertoires in COVID-19. Using immunoSEQ multiplex PCR, the repertoire was profiled, and TCRdb retains in-frame clones only, with some absent. The profile shows fewer than 200,000 clones, around 74% of them singletons. Sequenced: peripheral blood. The source of these receptors is a man aged 65 to 85 with acute or convalescent COVID-19.

The chain combines TRBV11-3 with TRBJ2-3; 9 bases match TRBD2. Germline CDR1 SGHNT, CDR2 YENEEA. The CDR3 runs 15 residues. After removal of 7 bases from V and 8 bases from J, the junction contained 13 bases not matched to a gene. For the CDR3, the DNA is TGTGCCAGCAACCTGGGAGGAGCGGGAGGTGGTACGCAGTATTTT. Translated, it gives CASNLGGAGGGTQYF. The variable domain in full, completed from reference TRBV11-3 and TRBJ2-3, reads EAGVVQSPRYKIIEKKQPVAFWCNPISGHNTLYWYLQNLGQGPELLIRYENEEAVDDSQLPKDRFSAERLKGVDSTLKIQPAELGDSAVYLCASNLGGAGGGTQYFGPGTRLTVL.

This chain links TRBV3-1 (or the pseudogene TRBV3-2) with TRBJ2-1; unclear D gene. V was trimmed by 7 bases and J by 0 bases, leaving 10 bases between them. Germline values: CDR1 LGHDT, CDR2 YNNKEL (reference sequence). The CDR3 consists of 14 residues. The CDR3 coding sequence is TGTGCCAGCACCGCTCGAGACTCCTACAATGAGCAGTTCTTC. Translation: CASTARDSYNEQFF.

The chain uses TRBV2 and TRBJ1-3, with TRBD1 identical over 8 bases. The J segment lost 0 bases and the V segment lost 3 bases, leaving 7 bases of the junction unmatched. Germline values: CDR1 SNHLY, CDR2 FYNNEI. CDR3 size: 17 residues. The CDR3 DNA reads TGTGCCAGCAGTGACCCGCAAGACAGGGGCTCTGGAAACACCATATATTTT. Translating it yields CASSDPQDRGSGNTIYF.

V gene TRBV9 combines with J gene TRBJ2-3; 11 bases are a match to TRBD2. Germline CDR1 SGDLS, CDR2 YYNGEE. V was clipped by 2 bases and J by 8 bases; unmatched bases: 13. The CDR3 covers 17 residues. The DNA of the CDR3 is TGTGCCAGCAGCGTCACTAGCGGGAGTGGGGGCGGCGGTACGCAGTATTTT. Residues: CASSVTSGSGGGGTQYF.

The V call is TRBV7-2, the J call TRBJ1-4; D perhaps matches TRBD1 (5 bases). The V gene's germline CDR1 is SGHTA and CDR2 FQGNSA. V shed 5 bases and J shed 7 bases, with 14 bases lying between them. This CDR3 has 14 residues. CDR3 loop: CASSPPGAAEKLFF. CDR3 sequence (DNA): TGTGCCAGCAGCCCGCCTGGGGCGGCTGAAAAACTGTTTTTT.

This chain connects TRBV27 to TRBJ1-2; 7 bases align to TRBD1. Germline CDR1 is MNHEY and CDR2 is SMNVEV (reference sequence). V dropped 5 bases and J dropped 5; count of bases not matched to a gene: 14. This CDR3 region has 16 residues. The CDR3 here is CASSPSTGEIRYGYTF. As DNA, the CDR3 is TGTGCCAGCAGTCCCTCAACAGGGGAGATTCGGTATGGCTACACCTTC.

The chain recombines TRBV5-1 with TRBJ1-1, with D perhaps matching TRBD1 (6 bases). This CDR3 is built from 13 residues. Germline V gene data show CDR1 as SGHRS and CDR2 as YFSETQ. Trimming took 4 bases from V and 11 from J, leaving 18 bases between them. The CDR3 DNA reads TGCGCCAGCAGCCTAGGACAGAGGGAGGGTGCTTTCTTT. This sequence encodes CASSLGQREGAFF.

The rearrangement joins TRBV28 to TRBJ1-2, with no clear D. The CDR3 runs to 14 residues. The V and J ends lost 6 bases and 6 bases respectively, with 17 bases between them. Germline lookup yields CDR1 MDHEN and CDR2 SYDVKM. CDR3 nucleotides: TGTGCCAGCAGCCAATCGGGGTGGGGAGATGGCTACACCTTC. This gives the protein CASSQSGWGDGYTF.

This chain connects TRBV30 to TRBJ1-1; a weak D match, TRBD1 (5 bases). Germline assignment: CDR1 GTSNPN and CDR2 SVGIG (reference sequence). Trimming left V 4 bases short and J 5 bases short, with 14 bases between. The CDR3 loop spans 13 amino acids. CDR3 in DNA: TGTGCCTGGACCTTCAGGGAGGAGACTGAAGCTTTCTTT. This sequence encodes CAWTFREETEAFF.

This chain links TRBV14 with TRBJ2-1, with TRBD2 matching over 8 bases. Germline V lookup: CDR1 SGHDN, CDR2 FVKESK. CDR3 length equals 17 residues. After removal of 4 bases from V and 3 bases from J, the junction contained 11 bases not matched to a gene. For the CDR3, the DNA is TGTGCCAGCAGCCGTAAGCTGGGACTAGGGCACTACAATGAGCAGTTCTTC. Encoded protein: CASSRKLGLGHYNEQFF.

In this sample, this clone turned up a few times. Relative to the germline gene, one junction end is altered; a read error may explain this. The rearrangement uses TRBV7-7 and TRBJ1-3; 8 nucleotides line up with TRBD1. The germline gives CDR1 SSHAT, CDR2 FNYEAQ (reference sequence). The CDR3 totals 15 residues. CDR3 sequence reads: CASSRSRGPGNTIYF. The CDR3 DNA reads as TGTGCTAGCAGCCGAAGCAGGGGGCCTGGAAACACCATATATTTT. Using reference TRBV7-7 and TRBJ1-3 for the parts outside the CDR3, the full variable domain is GAGVSQSPRYKVTKRGQDVTLRCDPISSHATLYWYQQALGQGPEFLTYFNYEAQPDKSGLPSDRFSAERPEGSISTLTIQRTEQRDSAMYRCASSRSRGPGNTIYFGEGSWLTVV.

The chain employs TRBV15 and TRBJ1-1; D is perhaps TRBD1 (6 bases). Between the trimmed V and J ends, which lost 1 base and 7 bases, there was a span of 13 bases. This CDR3 is 14 amino acids long. Germline V gene sequence: CDR1 LNHNV, CDR2 YYDKDF (reference sequence). The DNA of the CDR3 is TGTGCCACCAGCAGAGGAGGGGGTAATGGTGAAGCTTTCTTT. This sequence encodes CATSRGGGNGEAFF.

This clone showed up just once. This chain uses TRBV7-9 with TRBJ2-1; 8 positions match TRBD2. The V and J ends lost 4 bases and 9 bases, in that order; junction bases with no gene match: 14. CDR1 is SEHNR and CDR2 is FQNEAQ in the germline V gene (reference sequence). The CDR3 is 16 amino acids. Here the CDR3 DNA reads TGTGCCAGCAGCTCCGGAGGGACTAGGTATCAGGGTGAGCAGTTCTTC. Translated: CASSSGGTRYQGEQFF. The full variable domain, completed using reference TRBV7-9 and TRBJ2-1, is DTGVSQNPRHKITKRGQNVTFRCDPISEHNRLYWYRQTLGQGPEFLTYFQNEAQLEKSRLLSDRFSAERPKGSFSTLEIQRTEQGDSAMYLCASSSGGTRYQGEQFFGPGTRLTVL.

V usage is TRBV11-3 and J usage is TRBJ2-7; TRBD2 aligns across 10 bases. CDR3 length: 17 amino acids. The germline gives CDR1 SGHNT, CDR2 YENEEA. Trimming removed 5 bases from V and 0 bases from J; junction bases left unmatched: 10. CDR3 protein: CASSPGLGTSDSYEQYF. CDR3 DNA: TGTGCCAGCAGCCCAGGACTCGGGACTAGCGACTCCTACGAGCAGTACTTC.

The CDR3 spells CASSLGPSGKVEQFF. CDR3 nucleotide sequence: TGTGCCAGCAGCTTAGGTCCTAGCGGGAAGGTTGAGCAGTTCTTC. V and J are TRBV11-3 and TRBJ2-1; 9 nucleotides agree with TRBD2. Germline loops: CDR1 SGHNT, CDR2 YENEEA. This CDR3 has 15 amino acids. Trimming removed 1 base from V and 9 bases from J; junction bases left unmatched: 7.

This rearrangement joins TRBV24-1 to TRBJ2-1; 11 bases are shared with TRBD1. Germline values: CDR1 KGHDR, CDR2 SFDVKD. The CDR3 has 21 residues. After removal of 3 bases from V and 3 bases from J, the junction contained 18 bases not matched to a gene. The DNA for the CDR3 is TGTGCCACCAGTGATCCTGACCCTAGGACAGGGGGCGGTTTTGTCTACAATGAGCAGTTCTTC. Protein: CATSDPDPRTGGGFVYNEQFF.

V usage is TRBV20-1 and J usage is TRBJ2-3; 7 bases match TRBD1. Looked up from germline, CDR1 is DFQATT and CDR2 is SNEGSKA (reference sequence). This CDR3 comprises 15 residues. Trimming cost V 6 bases and J 1 base; bases outside gene matches: 10. The CDR3 bases are TGCAGTGCAAGTTACAGGGGCGGAGGCACAGATACGCAGTATTTT. Its protein product is CSASYRGGGTDTQYF.

The chain carries TRBV27 and TRBJ1-2, with D maybe TRBD1 (5 bases). CDR3 length equals 17 residues. Germline V gene lookup returns CDR1 MNHEY and CDR2 SMNVEV (reference sequence). V was pared by 0 bases and J by 13 bases, with 27 bases between. CDR3 nucleotides: TGTGCCAGCAGTTTATCCCCCACCGGGACCCAAGCGGGGCTGTTCACCTTC. Its translation: CASSLSPTGTQAGLFTF.

This chain links TRBV6-5 with TRBJ2-1; TRBD2 aligns across 7 bases. Trimming at V came to 6 bases and at J to 7 bases, leaving 12 bases not matched to a gene. CDR1 is MNHEY, CDR2 SVGAGI, per germline. CDR3 length equals 15 residues. Here the CDR3 DNA reads TGTGCCAGCAGGGGAGGGACGACGAAGGCTAATGAGCAGTTCTTC. Encoded protein: CASRGGTTKANEQFF.

The chain links TRBV6-5 to TRBJ1-3; a weak D match, TRBD1 (5 bases). The germline V gene has CDR1 MNHEY and CDR2 SVGAGI. This CDR3 is built from 16 residues. With 0 bases removed from V and 6 bases from J, the gap between germline ends came to 15 bases. CDR3 coding DNA: TGTGCCAGCAGTTACTCGGGACTCGGAGGAATAAACACCATATATTTT. Translation gives CASSYSGLGGINTIYF.

The chain couples TRBV5-6 to TRBJ1-6, with D possibly TRBD1 on 6 matching bases. V was pared by 4 bases and J by 8 bases, with 19 bases between. The CDR3 contains 16 residues. CDR1 is SGHDT and CDR2 is YYEEEE in the germline V gene. CDR3 protein: CASSTFQGRGDSPLHF. In DNA form, the CDR3 reads TGTGCCAGCAGCACCTTCCAGGGGAGGGGAGATTCACCCCTCCACTTT.

The chain recombines TRBV19 with TRBJ1-2, with a weak D call TRBD1 (6 bases). Germline V lookup: CDR1 LNHDA, CDR2 SQIVND (reference sequence). The V end lost 3 bases, the J end lost 8 bases, and 16 bases lay between the germline ends. The CDR3 spans 14 residues. The CDR3: CASSIILGDTGYTF. The CDR3, as DNA: TGTGCCAGTAGTATTATTTTGGGGGACACGGGCTACACCTTC.